The rows below give T cell receptor beta chains drawn from one sample of a study of cytomegalovirus exposure and HLA in healthy donors. TCRdb's copy holds only in-frame clones and misses some; the assay was immunoSEQ multiplex PCR. The profile covers some 150,000 clones, with roughly three quarters appearing a single time and 1.5% to 2% taken by the ten largest. The material sequenced was PBMCs. The receptors stem from a woman between 25 and 40 years old in good health and CMV-seronegative. Each CDR3 is given with its conserved first and last residue. The D gene is left open where the match is weak. Where a row states a size, it is once, few, many or the class of an expanded clone; other rows omit it.

CDR3aa | CDR3nt | j_gene | abundance | d_gene | v_gene
CASSFPGSGSNEQFF | TGTGCCAGCAGCTTCCCGGGTAGCGGGTCCAATGAGCAGTTCTTC | TRBJ2-1 | NA | TRBD2 | TRBV7-9
CASSKGDRGYEQYF | TGTGCCAGCAGTAAGGGGGACAGGGGCTACGAGCAGTACTTC | TRBJ2-7 | NA | TRBD1 | TRBV28
CASSLGLPTSYEQYF | TGTGCCAGCAGTTTGGGACTACCAACCTCCTACGAGCAGTACTTC | TRBJ2-7 | NA | TRBD2 | TRBV27
CASSSFGTTYNEQFF | TGTGCCAGCAGCTCCTTTGGGACTACCTACAATGAGCAGTTCTTC | TRBJ2-1 | NA | TRBD2 | TRBV7-2
CASSVQGLGDTEAFF | TGTGCCAGCAGTGTTCAGGGTCTCGGAGACACTGAAGCTTTCTTT | TRBJ1-1 | few | NA | TRBV25-1
CASSSTGGGNAGNTIYF | TGTGCCAGCAGTTCTACAGGGGGCGGAAACGCTGGAAACACCATATATTTT | TRBJ1-3 | NA | TRBD1 | TRBV28
CASGMTAPYGYTF | TGTGCCAGCGGGATGACAGCCCCCTATGGCTACACCTTC | TRBJ1-2 | NA | NA | TRBV6-6
CASRGGNNQPQHF | TGTGCCAGCCGGGGGGGCAACAATCAGCCCCAGCATTTT | TRBJ1-5 | medium-sized | NA | TRBV28
CASSPYQPGVSGNTIYF | TGCGCCAGCAGCCCTTACCAGCCAGGGGTCTCTGGAAACACCATATATTTT | TRBJ1-3 | NA | NA | TRBV5-1
CASGEGVGRTDTQYF | TGTGCCAGCGGAGAGGGGGTCGGGCGCACAGATACGCAGTATTTT | TRBJ2-3 | NA | NA | TRBV6-6
CASSPYGGSNQPQHF | TGTGCCAGCAGCCCATACGGGGGTAGCAATCAGCCCCAGCATTTT | TRBJ1-5 | NA | NA | TRBV5-8
CASSLGQQETQYF | TGTGCCAGCAGCCTAGGACAGCAAGAGACCCAGTACTTC | TRBJ2-5 | NA | NA | TRBV7-3
CATSINRGSYNEQFF | TGTGCCACCAGCATCAACAGGGGTTCCTACAATGAGCAGTTCTTC | TRBJ2-1 | NA | TRBD1 | TRBV15
CASSPPAGSYEQYF | TGTGCCAGCTCACCACCGGCTGGCTCCTACGAGCAGTACTTC | TRBJ2-7 | NA | NA | TRBV18
CASTRQTSSGNTIYF | TGTGCCAGCACGCGGCAGACGAGCTCTGGAAACACCATATATTTT | TRBJ1-3 | NA | NA | TRBV28
CASSLDSSQPPNQPQHF | TGTGCCAGCAGCCTGGACAGTTCTCAACCCCCAAATCAGCCCCAGCATTTT | TRBJ1-5 | NA | NA | TRBV4-2
CASRSGSGANVLTF | TGTGCCAGCAGGTCGGGATCTGGGGCCAACGTCCTGACTTTC | TRBJ2-6 | NA | NA | TRBV5-6
CASSGGVTTGELFF | TGTGCCAGCAGCGGAGGGGTCACCACCGGGGAGCTGTTTTTT | TRBJ2-2 | NA | NA | TRBV27
CSSSYSNSPLHF | TGTTCCAGCAGCTACTCAAACTCACCCCTCCACTTT | TRBJ1-6 | few | NA | TRBV7-9
CASSPQGRETQYF | TGTGCCAGCAGCCCGCAGGGGCGAGAGACCCAGTACTTC | TRBJ2-5 | NA | NA | TRBV7-3
CASSTGTGEFYGYTF | TGTGCCAGCAGTACCGGGACAGGGGAGTTCTATGGCTACACCTTC | TRBJ1-2 | NA | TRBD1 | TRBV6-1
CASSVGQAYYGYTF | TGTGCCAGCAGCGTCGGACAGGCGTACTATGGCTACACCTTC | TRBJ1-2 | few | TRBD1 | TRBV9
CASSWGQGLATNEKLFF | TGTGCCAGCAGCTGGGGGCAAGGGCTTGCAACTAATGAAAAACTGTTTTTT | TRBJ1-4 | NA | NA | TRBV11-2
CASDNLPRTADGYTF | TGTGCCAGCGATAACCTGCCGAGGACAGCCGATGGCTACACCTTC | TRBJ1-2 | NA | NA | TRBV6-6
CASSEGIGLAGDNEQFF | TGTGCCAGCAGTGAAGGTATAGGTCTAGCGGGCGACAATGAGCAGTTCTTC | TRBJ2-1 | few | TRBD2 | TRBV2
CASSFPGGTDTQYF | TGTGCCAGCAGCTTCCCCGGAGGCACAGATACGCAGTATTTT | TRBJ2-3 | NA | NA | TRBV7-2
CASSRESSYEQYF | TGTGCCAGTAGTAGGGAGAGCTCCTACGAGCAGTACTTC | TRBJ2-7 | few | NA | TRBV19
CASARDSSTEAFF | TGTGCCAGCGCCCGGGACAGCTCCACTGAAGCTTTCTTT | TRBJ1-1 | NA | TRBD1 | TRBV5-6
CASSYVSFGDEQFF | TGTGCCAGCAGTTACGTCAGCTTCGGGGATGAGCAGTTCTTC | TRBJ2-1 | few | NA | TRBV6-5
CASRLGLAPADTQYF | TGTGCCAGCAGATTGGGACTAGCCCCCGCAGATACGCAGTATTTT | TRBJ2-3 | NA | TRBD2 | TRBV2
CASSLLETQYF | TGTGCCAGCAGCTTACTGGAGACCCAGTACTTC | TRBJ2-5 | NA | NA | TRBV7-2
CASSPGAANEKLFF | TGTGCCAGCAGCCCAGGGGCGGCTAATGAAAAACTGTTTTTT | TRBJ1-4 | NA | NA | TRBV7-2
CASSQVRVDNEQFF | TGCGCCAGCAGCCAAGTTCGGGTGGACAATGAGCAGTTCTTC | TRBJ2-1 | NA | NA | TRBV4-1
CSVGDTGELFF | TGCAGCGTCGGGGACACCGGGGAGCTGTTTTTT | TRBJ2-2 | NA | NA | TRBV29-1
CASSPRQLSNEQFF | TGTGCCAGCAGCCCGAGACAGCTCTCCAATGAGCAGTTCTTC | TRBJ2-1 | few | NA | TRBV7-3
CASSLRQAYEQYF | TGCGCCAGCAGCTTGAGACAGGCCTACGAGCAGTACTTC | TRBJ2-7 | NA | NA | TRBV5-1
CASSAGGALPNYGYTF | TGTGCCAGCAGCGCCGGAGGGGCCCTCCCTAACTATGGCTACACCTTC | TRBJ1-2 | few | NA | TRBV9
CASSERQGSYGYTF | TGTGCCAGCAGCGAAAGACAGGGAAGCTATGGCTACACCTTC | TRBJ1-2 | few | TRBD1 | TRBV28
CASSVGQGAPEKLFF | TGCGCCAGCAGCGTAGGACAGGGGGCGCCTGAAAAACTGTTTTTT | TRBJ1-4 | NA | TRBD1 | TRBV5-1
CASSPIDRGKSDTQYF | TGTGCCAGCTCACCGATTGACAGGGGGAAAAGCGATACGCAGTATTTT | TRBJ2-3 | once | TRBD1 | TRBV18
CASRLIGGKETQYF | TGTGCCAGCAGGCTAATAGGAGGGAAAGAGACCCAGTACTTC | TRBJ2-5 | NA | NA | TRBV27
CASSQDWGRRTEAFF | TGTGCCAGCAGCCAAGATTGGGGGAGGCGGACTGAAGCTTTCTTT | TRBJ1-1 | NA | NA | TRBV4-2